Sequencing of this T cell receptor beta chain was carried out in a study of blood T cell repertoires in COVID-19. The data were produced by immunoSEQ multiplex PCR, yet TCRdb's version contains in-frame clones alone and is incomplete. The profile covers under 85,000 clones, with 70% to 85% appearing a single time and about an eighth taken by the ten largest. The CDR3 loop spans 18 amino acids. Looked up from germline, CDR1 is SEHNR and CDR2 is FQNEAQ (reference sequence). Unmatched junction bases numbered 14, after V lost 4 bases and J lost 4 bases. The chain carries TRBV7-9 and TRBJ2-2, with TRBD1 matching over 8 bases. Sequenced material: peripheral blood. The sequence derives from a middle-aged man with COVID-19, enrolled during active disease. The CDR3: CASSSPKGRGLFTGELFF. For the CDR3, the DNA is TGTGCCAGCAGCTCCCCCAAAGGCAGGGGGCTGTTCACCGGGGAGCTGTTTTTT.